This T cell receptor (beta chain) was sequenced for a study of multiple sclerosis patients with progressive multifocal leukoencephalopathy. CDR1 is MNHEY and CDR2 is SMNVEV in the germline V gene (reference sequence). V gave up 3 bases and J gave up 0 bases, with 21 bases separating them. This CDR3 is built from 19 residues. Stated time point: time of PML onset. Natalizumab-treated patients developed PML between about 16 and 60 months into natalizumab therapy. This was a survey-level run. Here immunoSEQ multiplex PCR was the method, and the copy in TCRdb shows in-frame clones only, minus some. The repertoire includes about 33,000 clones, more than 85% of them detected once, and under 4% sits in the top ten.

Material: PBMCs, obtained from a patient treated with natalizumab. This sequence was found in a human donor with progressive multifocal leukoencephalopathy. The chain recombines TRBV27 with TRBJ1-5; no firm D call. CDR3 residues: CASSLTVSGMGGSNQPQHF. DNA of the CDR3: TGTGCCAGCAGTTTGACCGTCAGTGGGATGGGCGGTAGCAATCAGCCCCAGCATTTT.